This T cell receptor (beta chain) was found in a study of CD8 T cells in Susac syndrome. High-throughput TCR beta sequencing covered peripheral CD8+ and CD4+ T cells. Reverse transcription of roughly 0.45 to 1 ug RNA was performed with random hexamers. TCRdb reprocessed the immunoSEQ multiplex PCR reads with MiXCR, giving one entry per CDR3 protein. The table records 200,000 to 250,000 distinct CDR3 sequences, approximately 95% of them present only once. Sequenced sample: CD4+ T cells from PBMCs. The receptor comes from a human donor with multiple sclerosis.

The CDR3 is CSVDVGEAFF. In nucleotides, the CDR3 is TGCAGCGTTGATGTCGGCGAAGCTTTCTTT. The genes are TRBV29-1 and TRBJ1-1; no firm D call. This CDR3 is built from 10 residues. V was pared by 3 bases and J by 8 bases, with 7 bases between. Germline V gives CDR1 SQVTM, CDR2 ANQGSEA.